This T cell receptor (beta chain) was sequenced for a study of response to subunit inactivated influenza vaccine. TCRdb ran MiXCR on the RT-PCR reads and lists one entry per CDR3 protein. The table shows around 850,000 distinct CDR3 sequences, with approximately 17% occurring only once. This clonotype was detected a few times. Antigen: not known. Study-wide results and limits: The study's authors posited that every seasonal influenza vaccination enlists few new T cells.

Germline V gives CDR1 SEHNR, CDR2 FQNEAQ (reference sequence). Between the trimmed V and J ends, which lost 2 bases and 2 bases, there was a span of 10 bases. This CDR3 is built from 14 residues. The sequenced sample was PBMCs from blood, obtained about 5 days after vaccination. This receptor was obtained from a man aged 50 to 60 who received an inactivated influenza vaccine. V gene TRBV7-9 combines with J gene TRBJ2-7; D remains unclear. The CDR3 DNA is TGTGCCAGCAGCTTACGGACGGAGACCTACGAGCAGTACTTC. Protein product: CASSLRTETYEQYF.